These T cell receptor beta chains were read from a single sample in a study of T cells in Graves' hyperthyroidism and ophthalmopathy. In TCRdb, the multiplex PCR reads were re-called with MiXCR into one record per CDR3 protein. The sample holds roughly 580,000 distinct CDR3 sequences, around 42% seen once. The source material was peripheral blood or thyroid tissue (not recorded which). The receptors shown here come from a woman younger than 35 with Graves' hyperthyroidism. The CDR3 runs from the conserved cysteine through the conserved F or W. The order of the fields is D gene, V gene, clone size, J gene, CDR3 protein, CDR3 DNA. The D gene is left open where the match is weak. Part of the rows lack a size; the others show once, few, many or a class for expanded clones.

.	TRBV7-2	.	TRBJ1-1	CASSIDQMNTEAFF	TGTGCCAGTAGTATCGACCAAATGAACACTGAAGCTTTCTTT
.	TRBV15	once	TRBJ2-2	CATSNSGELFF	TGTGCCACCAGCAACTCCGGGGAGCTGTTTTTT
.	TRBV6-6	few	TRBJ1-1	CASRLQANTEAFF	TGTGCCAGCAGACTACAGGCGAACACTGAAGCTTTCTTT
.	TRBV29-1	.	TRBJ1-6	CSENREGSPLHF	TGCAGTGAGAACAGGGAGGGTTCACCCCTCCACTTT
.	TRBV7-9	many	TRBJ1-1	CASSLGTEEAFF	TGTGCCAGCAGTTTAGGGACGGAGGAAGCTTTCTTT
.	TRBV5-1	.	TRBJ1-1	CASSLLDLGAEAFF	TGCGCCAGCAGCCTGTTGGACCTAGGGGCTGAAGCTTTCTTT
TRBD1	TRBV4-1	.	TRBJ1-5	CASSYRQGSQPQHF	TGCGCCAGCAGCTACCGACAGGGGAGTCAGCCCCAGCATTTT
.	TRBV14	few	TRBJ1-2	CASSQDSRGDGYTF	TGTGCCAGCAGCCAAGATTCGCGGGGAGATGGCTACACCTTC
.	TRBV2	.	TRBJ2-7	CASSYGDKSYEQYF	TGTGCCAGCAGTTACGGGGACAAATCCTACGAGCAGTACTTC
.	TRBV19	.	TRBJ2-2	CASSTGWVGGELFF	TGTGCCAGTAGTACGGGCTGGGTTGGCGGGGAGCTGTTTTTT
.	TRBV11-2	.	TRBJ2-7	CASTRQGGSGRAYEQYF	TGTGCCAGCACCAGACAGGGGGGTAGCGGGAGAGCCTACGAGCAGTACTTC
TRBD1	TRBV15	.	TRBJ1-1	CATSRAGQVSEAFF	TGTGCCACCAGCAGGGCCGGACAGGTATCTGAAGCTTTCTTT
TRBD1	TRBV2	.	TRBJ1-2	CASSSRGQANNYGYTF	TGTGCCAGCAGCTCAAGGGGACAGGCGAATAACTATGGCTACACCTTC
.	TRBV14	many	TRBJ2-5	CASSPDARETQYF	TGTGCCAGCAGCCCGGACGCGAGGGAGACCCAGTACTTC
.	TRBV10-3	.	TRBJ2-7	CAISDYSGTGLYEQYF	TGTGCCATCAGTGACTATAGCGGGACAGGGTTGTACGAGCAGTACTTC
.	TRBV7-8	few	TRBJ1-1	CASSQGQSNTEAFF	TGCGCCAGCAGCCAAGGACAGTCGAACACTGAAGCTTTCTTT
.	TRBV29-1	few	TRBJ1-4	CSVGAGRGEKLFF	TGCAGCGTTGGTGCAGGGAGAGGCGAAAAACTGTTTTTT
.	TRBV9	once	TRBJ2-7	CASSLSGHSLDEQYF	TGTGCCAGCAGCCTCTCGGGACACAGCTTAGATGAGCAGTACTTC
.	TRBV29-1	.	TRBJ1-1	CSVWSGKETFF	TGCAGCGTTTGGAGTGGGAAGGAGACTTTCTTT
.	TRBV12-3/TRBV12-4	few	TRBJ1-3	CASRNREHTIYF	TGTGCCAGCAGAAACAGGGAACACACCATATATTTT
TRBD1	TRBV20-1	many	TRBJ1-5	CSARSYRGDQPQHF	TGCAGTGCTAGATCTTACAGGGGGGATCAGCCCCAGCATTTT
.	TRBV3-1	few	TRBJ1-6	CASSQEPGQSNSPLHF	TGTGCCAGCAGCCAGGAACCGGGACAAAGTAATTCACCCCTCCACTTT
.	TRBV29-1	.	TRBJ2-7	CSVAGTVKNEQYF	TGCAGCGTTGCCGGGACGGTGAAAAACGAGCAGTACTTC
.	TRBV7-8	.	TRBJ1-4	CASSQTRATNEKLFF	TGTGCCAGCAGCCAAACACGAGCAACTAATGAAAAACTGTTTTTT
.	TRBV7-9	few	TRBJ2-7	CASSAIPRVYEQYF	TGTGCCAGCAGCGCGATACCCAGGGTCTACGAGCAGTACTTC
.	TRBV7-3	few	TRBJ1-3	CASSPLGSGNTIYF	TGTGCCAGCAGCCCCCTGGGCTCTGGAAACACCATATATTTT
TRBD1	TRBV5-4	.	TRBJ1-1	CASSSGQGAEAFF	TGTGCCAGCAGCTCCGGACAGGGGGCAGAAGCTTTCTTT
.	TRBV24-1	.	TRBJ2-2	CATSENTGTGELFF	TGTGCCACCAGTGAGAATACCGGGACCGGGGAGCTGTTTTTT
.	TRBV2	many	TRBJ1-1	CASRLGDTNTEAFF	TGTGCCAGCAGGCTAGGGGATACGAACACTGAAGCTTTCTTT
TRBD1	TRBV5-1	.	TRBJ1-1	CASSLAVTGRTEAFF	TGCGCCAGCAGCTTGGCCGTGACAGGGAGGACTGAAGCTTTCTTT
TRBD1	TRBV6-6	.	TRBJ1-1	CASSQAGTAEAFF	TGTGCCAGCAGCCAAGCCGGGACAGCAGAAGCTTTCTTT
.	TRBV20-1	few	TRBJ2-7	CSAAREPGNEQYF	TGCAGTGCTGCAAGGGAGCCAGGGAACGAGCAGTACTTC
.	TRBV7-8	many	TRBJ2-7	CASSLELVHEQYF	TGTGCCAGCAGCTTAGAACTAGTCCACGAGCAGTACTTC
.	TRBV7-9	few	TRBJ1-1	CASNRPSPNTEAFF	TGTGCCAGCAACCGACCGAGCCCGAACACTGAAGCTTTCTTT
.	TRBV7-9	few	TRBJ2-7	CASSVPLGSISYEQYF	TGTGCCAGCAGCGTCCCTCTTGGGTCCATCTCCTACGAGCAGTACTTC
TRBD1	TRBV25-1	many	TRBJ1-4	CASSELNPSGTGEGKLFF	TGTGCCAGCAGTGAATTAAATCCTTCCGGGACAGGGGAGGGAAAACTGTTTTTT
TRBD1	TRBV7-9	.	TRBJ2-5	CASSPGTGGGRTQYF	TGTGCCAGCAGCCCCGGGACAGGCGGCGGCCGGACCCAGTACTTC
.	TRBV29-1	few	TRBJ2-3	CSAEGSTDTQYF	TGCAGCGCCGAGGGTAGCACAGATACGCAGTATTTT
TRBD1	TRBV6-1	.	TRBJ1-5	CASRPRGDSLYEHF	TGTGCCAGCAGACCGCGGGGGGACAGCCTCTACGAGCATTTT
.	TRBV29-1	.	TRBJ1-4	CSARGGAEKLFF	TGCAGCGCCCGAGGGGGGGCTGAAAAACTGTTTTTT
.	TRBV15	.	TRBJ1-4	CATSRALAGDNEKLFF	TGTGCCACCAGCAGAGCTTTGGCAGGGGATAATGAAAAACTGTTTTTT
.	TRBV24-1	many	TRBJ1-2	CATSDGANYGYTF	TGTGCCACCAGTGATGGGGCTAACTATGGCTACACCTTC
.	TRBV7-9	.	TRBJ1-1	CASSFGVRGDTEAFF	TGTGCCAGCAGCTTTGGGGTCCGCGGGGACACTGAAGCTTTCTTT
.	TRBV19	.	TRBJ2-7	CASRQDREESYEQYF	TGTGCCAGCAGGCAAGACAGGGAGGAATCCTACGAGCAGTACTTC